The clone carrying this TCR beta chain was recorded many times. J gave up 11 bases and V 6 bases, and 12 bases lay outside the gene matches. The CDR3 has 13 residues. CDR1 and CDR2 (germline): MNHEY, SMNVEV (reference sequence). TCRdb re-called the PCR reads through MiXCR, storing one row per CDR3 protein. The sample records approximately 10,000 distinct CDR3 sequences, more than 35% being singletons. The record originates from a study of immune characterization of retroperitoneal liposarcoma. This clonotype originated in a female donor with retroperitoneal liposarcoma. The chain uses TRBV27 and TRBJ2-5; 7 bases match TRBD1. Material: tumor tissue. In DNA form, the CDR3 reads TGTGCCAGCAGAACAGGGGCCACTAATGAGCAGTACTTC. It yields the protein CASRTGATNEQYF.